These 14 T cell receptor beta chains share one sample of origin, sequenced in a study of cytomegalovirus exposure and HLA in healthy donors (dated by TCRdb to 2015 to 2018). Libraries were built with the immunoSEQ multiplex PCR assay. For the multiplex PCR, a mixture combining 60 forward primers for TCR Vbeta segments and 13 reverse primers for TCR Jbeta segments was used. TCRdb's version of the immuneACCESS table is confined to in-frame rearrangements and falls short of the full clone set. An unresolved V gene accounts for under half of the shortfall where checked; the remainder is of unknown origin. A total of under 150,000 clones appear in this sample, roughly 79% of them only once. The ten largest clones capture more than 0.95% of the sample. The sequenced material came from PBMCs. These receptors all come from a man younger than 35 in good health and CMV-seronegative.

This sequence joins TRBV5-5 and TRBJ2-1, with a possible D match to TRBD1 (6 bases). From germline, CDR1 is SGHKS and CDR2 YYEKEE (reference sequence). The CDR3 is 15 residues long. The V and J ends lost 4 bases and 3 bases respectively, with 14 bases between them. The CDR3 DNA reads as TGTGCCAGCAGCCAACAGAGGGACAACTACAATGAGCAGTTCTTC. Protein: CASSQQRDNYNEQFF.

This chain uses TRBV7-9 with TRBJ1-5; 9 bases line up with TRBD1. The CDR3 spans 15 residues. The junction had 7 bases not matched to a gene; V was cut back by 5 bases and J by 5 bases. In germline, CDR1 is SEHNR, CDR2 FQNEAQ (reference sequence). The CDR3 sequence is CASSQTGGEDQPQHF. The CDR3 DNA is TGTGCCAGCAGCCAGACAGGGGGTGAGGATCAGCCCCAGCATTTT.

V is TRBV2 and J is TRBJ2-7; no firm D call. Germline-derived CDR1 and CDR2 are SNHLY and FYNNEI. This CDR3 is built from 10 residues. V lost 6 bases and J 4 bases, leaving 4 bases between the germline ends. CDR3 nucleotides: TGTGCCAGCAGCGGGTACGAGCAGTACTTC. It is translated as CASSGYEQYF.

Points on this clone: Within the sample, other DNA sequences also encode this same CDR3. The J gene is TRBJ1-1, the V gene TRBV5-1; D remains ambiguous. From germline, CDR1 is SGHRS and CDR2 YFSETQ. There are 14 residues in the CDR3. V shed 4 bases and J shed 1 base, with 11 bases lying between them. CDR3 sequence: CASSLGGGNTEAFF. The CDR3 DNA reads as TGCGCCAGCAGCCTCGGAGGAGGGAACACTGAAGCTTTCTTT.

This clone has more than one count but fewer than ten. The chain combines TRBV6-6 with TRBJ1-1; D is perhaps TRBD1 (6 bases). Deletions cut 8 bases from V and 6 bases from J, with 16 bases between. The CDR3 loop spans 13 amino acids. From germline, CDR1 is MNHNY and CDR2 SVGAGI (reference sequence). The CDR3 loop reads CASLRQDWAEAFF. The CDR3 region has the DNA TGTGCCAGCTTAAGACAGGATTGGGCTGAAGCTTTCTTT.

The J gene is TRBJ1-4, the V gene TRBV18; 8 bases line up with TRBD1. Germline V CDR1 and CDR2: KGHSH, LQKENI. Trimming at V came to 6 bases and at J to 11 bases, leaving 11 bases not matched to a gene. CDR3 size: 14 residues. The CDR3 protein is CASSQDRVSQKLFF. The CDR3 bases are TGTGCCAGCTCTCAGGACAGGGTTTCCCAGAAACTGTTTTTT.

This chain uses TRBV19 with TRBJ1-5; 8 bases map to TRBD1. The CDR3 loop spans 15 amino acids. The germline V gene has CDR1 LNHDA and CDR2 SQIVND (reference sequence). V lost 7 bases and J lost 9; bases outside the gene matches: 14. This chain's CDR3 is CASKGPQGGTGPQHF. The CDR3 coding sequence is TGTGCCAGTAAGGGTCCACAGGGGGGGACCGGGCCCCAGCATTTT. Together with reference TRBV19 and TRBJ1-5, the CDR3 gives the full variable domain: DGGITQSPKYLFRKEGQNVTLSCEQNLNHDAMYWYRQDPGQGLRLIYYSQIVNDFQKGDIAEGYSVSREKKESFPLTVTSAQKNPTAFYLCASKGPQGGTGPQHFGDGTRLSIL.

The chain joins TRBV29-1 to TRBJ2-7, with D possibly matching TRBD1 (5 bases). V was shortened by 1 base and J by 3 bases, with 13 bases between the two germline ends. CDR1 and CDR2 (germline): SQVTM, ANQGSEA. The CDR3 loop spans 14 amino acids. The CDR3 DNA sequence: TGCAGCGTTGAAGTCCAAACAACAGGCTACGAGCAGTACTTC. Translation: CSVEVQTTGYEQYF.

The CDR3 bases are TGCGCCAGCAGCCGAATGGGACAGATCACTGAAGCTTTCTTT. This encodes CASSRMGQITEAFF. J is TRBJ1-1 and V is TRBV5-1, with 7 positions matching TRBD1. V dropped 4 bases and J dropped 4; count of bases not matched to a gene: 7. The CDR3 has 14 residues. Germline V gene data show CDR1 as SGHRS and CDR2 as YFSETQ.

The J gene is TRBJ2-1, the V gene TRBV5-1, with TRBD1 matching 7 bases. The CDR3 covers 14 residues. The V gene end was trimmed by 4 bases and the J gene end by 4 bases; junction bases not matched to a gene: 5. CDR1 is SGHRS, CDR2 YFSETQ, per germline. CDR3 bases: TGCGCCAGCAGCATCGGACAGGTTTACAATGAGCAGTTCTTC. Its protein is CASSIGQVYNEQFF. The full variable domain, rest sourced from reference TRBV5-1 and TRBJ2-1, is KAGVTQTPRYLIKTRGQQVTLSCSPISGHRSVSWYQQTPGQGLQFLFEYFSETQRNKGNFPGRFSGRQFSNSRSEMNVSTLELGDSALYLCASSIGQVYNEQFFGPGTRLTVL.

This chain links TRBV7-9 with TRBJ2-3; D perhaps matches TRBD2 (6 bases). Germline CDR1 is SEHNR and CDR2 is FQNEAQ (reference sequence). The CDR3 totals 17 residues. With 1 base removed from V and 2 bases from J, the gap between germline ends came to 16 bases. In nucleotides, the CDR3 is TGTGCCAGCAGCTTAGGGAGGGGCTGGGAGGACACAGATACGCAGTATTTT. Translated: CASSLGRGWEDTDTQYF.

The rearrangement joins TRBV15 to TRBJ1-2; the D gene is possibly TRBD1 (6 bases). Germline assignment: CDR1 LNHNV and CDR2 YYDKDF (reference sequence). The CDR3 has 18 amino acids. Trimming removed 0 bases at V and 8 bases at J, with 25 bases between. The CDR3 DNA is TGTGCCACCAGCAGAGATCTAAACAGGGTGTCAGACTTGAAGGGCTACACCTTC. Protein: CATSRDLNRVSDLKGYTF.

The V gene is TRBV5-1, the J gene TRBJ2-5; no clear D gene. Per the germline V gene, CDR1 is SGHRS and CDR2 is YFSETQ. V was pared by 4 bases and J by 2 bases, with 15 bases between. The CDR3 has 15 amino acids. The CDR3 bases are TGCGCCAGCAGCCAAGTAGCCGAGCCTCAAGAGACCCAGTACTTC. This gives the protein CASSQVAEPQETQYF.

The chain couples TRBV28 to TRBJ2-7, with D hard to call. Germline V gives CDR1 MDHEN, CDR2 SYDVKM. The CDR3 length is 14 residues. Trimming pared 6 bases from V and 0 bases from J, leaving 12 bases between. The CDR3 sequence is CASRVDFDSYEQYF. The CDR3 DNA is TGTGCCAGCAGGGTTGACTTCGACTCCTACGAGCAGTACTTC.